This T cell receptor (beta chain) was recovered during a study of radiation and T cells in renal cell carcinoma. Trimming took off 0 bases at V and 4 bases at J, with 9 bases between the two ends. The CDR3 has 14 amino acids. Germline-derived CDR1 and CDR2 are SGHTA and FQGNSA. Findings and limits, study-wide: No pretreatment tumor biopsies were available for baseline clonotypes.

Remarks on this clone: Its antigen is currently unknown.

This sample's time point: blood 4 weeks post-SBRT, at nephrectomy. Specified treatment: 15 Gy SBRT to primary tumor, nephrectomy 4 weeks later. Nephrectomy followed 15 Gy stereotactic body radiation by 4 weeks. Clear cell pathology was present in this patient's renal cell carcinoma. Method: immunoSEQ multiplex PCR; TCRdb's copy keeps in-frame clones and lacks some. The table includes about 140,000 clones, approximately 86% detected once. The chain recombines TRBV7-2 with TRBJ1-2; D gene unclear. This receptor was taken from a woman in her 50s with renal cell carcinoma. Sequenced here: blood, sampled from a patient whose treatment included radiotherapy and nephrectomy. The CDR3: CASSLAVSGYGYTF. CDR3 in DNA: TGTGCCAGCAGCTTAGCAGTGTCTGGCTATGGCTACACCTTC. Together with reference TRBV7-2 and TRBJ1-2, the CDR3 gives the full variable domain: GAGVSQSPSNKVTEKGKDVELRCDPISGHTALYWYRQSLGQGLEFLIYFQGNSAPDKSGLPSDRFSAERTGGSVSTLTIQRTQQEDSAVYLCASSLAVSGYGYTFGSGTRLTVV.